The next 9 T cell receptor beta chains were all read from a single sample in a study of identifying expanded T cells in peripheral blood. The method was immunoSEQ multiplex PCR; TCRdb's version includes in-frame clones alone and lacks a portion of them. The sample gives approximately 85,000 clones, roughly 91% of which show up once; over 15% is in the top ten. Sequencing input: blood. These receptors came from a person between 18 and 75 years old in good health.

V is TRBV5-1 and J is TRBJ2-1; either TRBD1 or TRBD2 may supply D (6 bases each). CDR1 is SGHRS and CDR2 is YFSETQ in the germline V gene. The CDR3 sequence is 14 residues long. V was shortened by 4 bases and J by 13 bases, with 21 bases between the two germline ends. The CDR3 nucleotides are TGCGCCAGCAGCGAGGGGGGACAAACCATTCGTCAGTTCTTC. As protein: CASSEGGQTIRQFF.

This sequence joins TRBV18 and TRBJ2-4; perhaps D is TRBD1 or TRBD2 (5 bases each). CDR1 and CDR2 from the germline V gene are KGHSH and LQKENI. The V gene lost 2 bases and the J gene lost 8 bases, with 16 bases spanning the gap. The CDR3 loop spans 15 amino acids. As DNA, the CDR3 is TGTGCCAGCTCACCAAACAGTCCAGGGACGGACATTCAGTACTTC. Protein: CASSPNSPGTDIQYF. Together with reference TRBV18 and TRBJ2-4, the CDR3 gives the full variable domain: NAGVMQNPRHLVRRRGQEARLRCSPMKGHSHVYWYRQLPEEGLKFMVYLQKENIIDESGMPKERFSAEFPKEGPSILRIQQVVRGDSAAYFCASSPNSPGTDIQYFGAGTRLSVL.

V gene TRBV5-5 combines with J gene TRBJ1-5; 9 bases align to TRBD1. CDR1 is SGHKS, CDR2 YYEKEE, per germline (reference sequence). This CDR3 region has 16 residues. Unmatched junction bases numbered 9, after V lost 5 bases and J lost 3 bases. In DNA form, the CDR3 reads TGTGCCAGCAGTTTACAGGGGGCGCTGGACAATCAGCCCCAGCATTTT. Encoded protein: CASSLQGALDNQPQHF.

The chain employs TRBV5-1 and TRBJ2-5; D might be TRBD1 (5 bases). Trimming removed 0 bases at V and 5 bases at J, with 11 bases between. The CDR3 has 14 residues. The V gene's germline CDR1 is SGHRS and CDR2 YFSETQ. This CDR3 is CASSLGLRQETQYF. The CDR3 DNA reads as TGCGCCAGCAGCTTGGGACTGCGACAGGAGACCCAGTACTTC. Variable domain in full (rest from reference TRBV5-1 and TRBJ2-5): KAGVTQTPRYLIKTRGQQVTLSCSPISGHRSVSWYQQTPGQGLQFLFEYFSETQRNKGNFPGRFSGRQFSNSRSEMNVSTLELGDSALYLCASSLGLRQETQYFGPGTRLLVL.

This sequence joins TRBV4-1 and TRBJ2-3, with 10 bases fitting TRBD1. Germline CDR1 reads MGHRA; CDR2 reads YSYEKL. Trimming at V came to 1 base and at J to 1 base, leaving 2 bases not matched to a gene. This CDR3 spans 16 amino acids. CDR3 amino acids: CASSQAGTGGTDTQYF. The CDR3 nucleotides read TGCGCCAGCAGCCAAGCCGGGACAGGGGGCACAGATACGCAGTATTTT.

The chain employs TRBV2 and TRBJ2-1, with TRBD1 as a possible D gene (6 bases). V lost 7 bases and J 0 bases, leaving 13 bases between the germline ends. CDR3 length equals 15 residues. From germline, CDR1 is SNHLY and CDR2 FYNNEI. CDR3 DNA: TGTGCCAGCACCAGGGGCGTTAGCTCCTACAATGAGCAGTTCTTC. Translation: CASTRGVSSYNEQFF.

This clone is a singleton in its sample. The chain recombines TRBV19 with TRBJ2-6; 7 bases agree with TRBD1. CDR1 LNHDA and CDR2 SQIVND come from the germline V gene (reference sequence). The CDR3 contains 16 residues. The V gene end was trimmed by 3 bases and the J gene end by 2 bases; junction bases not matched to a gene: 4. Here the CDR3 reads CASSIHTGAGANVLTF. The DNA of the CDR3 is TGTGCCAGTAGTATCCACACAGGGGCTGGGGCCAACGTCCTGACTTTC.

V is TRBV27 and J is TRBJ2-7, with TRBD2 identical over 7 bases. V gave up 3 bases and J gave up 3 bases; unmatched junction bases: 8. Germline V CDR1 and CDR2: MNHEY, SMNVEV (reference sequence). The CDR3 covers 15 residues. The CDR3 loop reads CASSFSSGGHYEQYF. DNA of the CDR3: TGTGCCAGCAGTTTCTCTAGCGGAGGCCACTACGAGCAGTACTTC.

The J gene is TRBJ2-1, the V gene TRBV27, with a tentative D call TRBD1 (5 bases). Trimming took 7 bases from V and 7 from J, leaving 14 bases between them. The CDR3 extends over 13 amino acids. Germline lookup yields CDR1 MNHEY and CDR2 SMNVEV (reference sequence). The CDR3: CASIPRVGNEQFF. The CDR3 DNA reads TGTGCCAGCATCCCCAGGGTGGGGAATGAGCAGTTCTTC.